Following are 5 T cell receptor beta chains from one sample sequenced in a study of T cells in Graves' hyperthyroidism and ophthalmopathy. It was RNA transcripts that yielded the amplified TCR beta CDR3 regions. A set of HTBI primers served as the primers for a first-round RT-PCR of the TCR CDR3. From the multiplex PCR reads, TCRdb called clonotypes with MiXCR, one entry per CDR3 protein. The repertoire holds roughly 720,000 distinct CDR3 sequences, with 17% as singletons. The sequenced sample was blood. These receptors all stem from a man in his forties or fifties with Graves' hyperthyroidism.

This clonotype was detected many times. DNA for the CDR3: TGTGCCAGCAGTTTCGCGGCGGGAGGGGAGACCCAGTACTTC. Translation gives CASSFAAGGETQYF. The chain employs TRBV28 and TRBJ2-5; 9 bases align to TRBD2. The trim removed 3 bases at V and 5 bases at J, leaving 4 bases unmatched. Germline lookup yields CDR1 MDHEN and CDR2 SYDVKM. CDR3 length equals 14 residues.

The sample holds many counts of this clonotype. The CDR3 DNA is TGTGCCACCAGCAAATCCGGCTTGGGTGAAAAACTGTTTTTT. Protein product: CATSKSGLGEKLFF. The chain has TRBV24-1 and TRBJ1-4; no clear D. V was pared by 7 bases and J by 7 bases, with 15 bases between. The CDR3 loop spans 14 amino acids. CDR1 is KGHDR, CDR2 SFDVKD, per germline.

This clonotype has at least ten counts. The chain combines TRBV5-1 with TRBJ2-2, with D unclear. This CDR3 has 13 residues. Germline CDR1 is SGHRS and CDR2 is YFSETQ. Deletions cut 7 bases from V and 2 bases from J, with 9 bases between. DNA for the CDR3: TGCGCCAGCGGGTTCGACAACACCGGGGAGCTGTTTTTT. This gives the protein CASGFDNTGELFF.

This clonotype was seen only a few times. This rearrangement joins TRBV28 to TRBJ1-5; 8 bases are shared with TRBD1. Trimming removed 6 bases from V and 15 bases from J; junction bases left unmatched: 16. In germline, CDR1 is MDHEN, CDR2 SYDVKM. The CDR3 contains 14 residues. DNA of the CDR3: TGTGCCAGCAGAACAACAGGGGGGGGGCAGTTGGGGCATTTT. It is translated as CASRTTGGGQLGHF.

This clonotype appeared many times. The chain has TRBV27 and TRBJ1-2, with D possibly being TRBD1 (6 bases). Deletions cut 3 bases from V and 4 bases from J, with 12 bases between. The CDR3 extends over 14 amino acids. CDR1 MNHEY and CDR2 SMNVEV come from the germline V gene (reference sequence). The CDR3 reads CASSFGIGGYGYTF. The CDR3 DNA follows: TGTGCCAGCAGTTTTGGGATAGGGGGCTATGGCTACACCTTC.